Listed below are T cell receptor beta chains from one sample, sequenced in a study of metastatic and nonmetastatic thyroid tumors. TCRdb re-called the PCR reads with MiXCR. Of fewer than 55,000 clones listed, under 20% are singletons. The material sequenced was blood. These receptors were collected from a female donor with papillary thyroid cancer or a benign thyroid nodule (not recorded which). Some clones in this sample may be carry-over from other donors' samples. Each CDR3 is given without its conserved first and last residue. The order of the fields is clone size, V gene, CDR3 protein. Expanded clones get a size class; other rows say once, few or many, or leave the size out.

>many|TRBV5-1
ATCRSGRVGTGELF
>few|TRBV6-1
ASSGLAGGTDTQY
>few|TRBV29-1
SVEDSLWERRREQY
>medium-sized|TRBV6-2/TRBV6-3
ASSYLAAGGGSPLH
>many|TRBV2
ASRSTAGRGEETQY
>many|TRBV6-1
ASSLPGPINEKLF
>.|TRBV20-1
SARQARVDPEAF
>many|TRBV27
ASRLRSYNEQF
>many|TRBV20-1
SARDWVGDYGYT
>.|TRBV7-9
ASSLTGTGFDEQY
>many|TRBV19
ASSTLGLAGANTGELF
>many|TRBV7-9
ASSLEVGNTEAF
>.|TRBV7-9
ASSLALVYEQF
>many|TRBV11-3
ASSLVGSTNTDTQY
>.|TRBV28
ASRVQRQPQH
>many|TRBV12-3/TRBV12-4
AGSPTGGFEQF
>many|TRBV3-1
ASSPPGQGLFLGATNEKLF
>few|TRBV2
ASSRPSGYEQY
>medium-sized|TRBV6-1
ASSTPGDYEQY
>few|TRBV6-2/TRBV6-3
ASSYGPSSYEQY
>.|TRBV24-1
ATSDTQGYQETQY
>.|TRBV28
ASSLEREPEN
>.|TRBV18
ASSQGLAGVAEQY
>many|TRBV5-1
ASSLGGIEDARRSSPLH
>.|TRBV6-1
ASSGNTNQPQH
>.|TRBV20-1
SASHTTSQEQF
>once|TRBV5-1
ASSIDRGRSPLH
>.|TRBV5-1
AGSLVGTAGNTEAF
>many|TRBV20-1
SGGSSGSSYEQY
>.|TRBV24-1
ATSKQGQTEAF
>.|TRBV6-5
ASSRGLAGGPYNEQF
>once|TRBV2
ASSERDGNSPLH
>many|TRBV14
ASSQVGYTQY
>many|TRBV5-5
ASSWGGGTMKQF
>.|TRBV20-1
SARVGGLQAF
>many|TRBV2
ASSDGYREFSPLH
>medium-sized|TRBV6-2/TRBV6-3
ASKTGQGLAREQY
>few|TRBV6-1
ASSELAGGPDTQY
>many|TRBV20-1
SARSTEGQPQH
>many|TRBV18
ASSASTDAKNIQY
>few|TRBV6-1
ASVNKAGELF
>many|TRBV20-1
SAPGGSGSGTDTQY
>many|TRBV28
ASSLWDRDGYGYT
>medium-sized|TRBV28
ASSLDRGGEQY
>.|TRBV20-1
SAREQAGDHQETQY
>many|TRBV24-1
ATSEDASGSEGEQY
>many|TRBV12-5
ASRNPGQGAYEQF
>.|TRBV6-1
ASRGAERNTEAF
>few|TRBV13
ASSLSPGGSTDTQY
>few|TRBV6-5
ASSYSGGTKNIQY
>medium-sized|TRBV6-1
ASSVDRGYGANVLT
>many|TRBV18
ASSLRQADTIY
>few|TRBV18
ASSPTGGVGGMNTEAF
>medium-sized|TRBV6-1
ASRTSGSGQGYYEQY
>.|TRBV11-3
ARSLSNAEAF